A selection of T cell receptor beta chains follows, all from one sample in a study of blood T cell repertoires in COVID-19. The data were produced by immunoSEQ multiplex PCR, yet TCRdb's version contains in-frame clones alone and is incomplete. The table records roughly 290,000 clones, around 85% of them present only once. The sample taken for sequencing was PBMCs or T cells enriched from blood (not recorded which). The receptors come from a woman aged 40 to 50 who had recovered from COVID-19. Both conserved end residues are part of each CDR3. The D gene is left open where the match is weak. Clone size, where shown, is once, few, many, or a class for clones that have expanded.

clone size: NA
J gene: TRBJ1-5
V gene: TRBV10-3
D gene: TRBD1
CDR3 DNA: TGTGCCATCAGTGACGGACAGGTGGGACAGCCCCAGCATTTT
CDR3 protein: CAISDGQVGQPQHF

clone size: NA
J gene: TRBJ1-3
V gene: TRBV2
D gene: NA
CDR3 DNA: TGTGCCAGCGACGCTACAGGGGGAAACACCATATATTTT
CDR3 protein: CASDATGGNTIYF

clone size: NA
J gene: TRBJ2-6
V gene: TRBV7-2
D gene: TRBD1
CDR3 DNA: TGTGCCAGCAGCGGCAGGGGGCGCCCTGGGGCCAACGTCCTGACTTTC
CDR3 protein: CASSGRGRPGANVLTF

clone size: NA
J gene: TRBJ2-5
V gene: TRBV15
D gene: TRBD1
CDR3 DNA: TGTGCCACCAGCTACTCGGACAGGGAAGAGACCCAGTACTTC
CDR3 protein: CATSYSDREETQYF

clone size: NA
J gene: TRBJ2-2
V gene: TRBV21-1
D gene: NA
CDR3 DNA: TGTGCCAGCAGCAAAGGCCCCTGGGGCAGCCCGACCGGGGAGCTGTTTTTT
CDR3 protein: CASSKGPWGSPTGELFF

clone size: NA
J gene: TRBJ1-5
V gene: TRBV10-3
D gene: NA
CDR3 DNA: TGTGCCTACATGGGAGGGGATCAGCCCCAGCATTTT
CDR3 protein: CAYMGGDQPQHF

clone size: NA
J gene: TRBJ1-2
V gene: TRBV7-6
D gene: NA
CDR3 DNA: TGTGCCAGCAGCTTAGTTCAGGGGAGCGCCTATGGCTACACCTTC
CDR3 protein: CASSLVQGSAYGYTF

clone size: once
J gene: TRBJ1-1
V gene: TRBV5-1
D gene: NA
CDR3 DNA: TGCGCCAGCAGCTTGGATCCGGGAGGGGACACTGAAGCTTTCTTT
CDR3 protein: CASSLDPGGDTEAFF

clone size: NA
J gene: TRBJ1-1
V gene: TRBV27
D gene: TRBD1
CDR3 DNA: TGTGCCAGCAGTTTAAAACAGGGGGGGCCCATGAACACTGAAGCTTTCTTT
CDR3 protein: CASSLKQGGPMNTEAFF

clone size: NA
J gene: TRBJ2-2
V gene: TRBV4-3
D gene: NA
CDR3 DNA: TGCGCCAGCAGCCGAAGGGGCGGTTTTTCCGGGGAGCTGTTTTTT
CDR3 protein: CASSRRGGFSGELFF

clone size: NA
J gene: TRBJ2-4
V gene: TRBV3-1/TRBV3-2
D gene: TRBD2
CDR3 DNA: TGTGCCAGCAGCATTACTAGCGTTGCCAAAAACATTCAGTACTTC
CDR3 protein: CASSITSVAKNIQYF

clone size: NA
J gene: TRBJ2-6
V gene: TRBV13
D gene: TRBD1
CDR3 DNA: TGTGCCAGCGGACAGGGGCCTATCCCTGGGGCCAACGTCCTGACTTTC
CDR3 protein: CASGQGPIPGANVLTF

clone size: NA
J gene: TRBJ2-3
V gene: TRBV9
D gene: NA
CDR3 DNA: TGTGCCAGCAGCGTAAGTGGAGTCACAGATACGCAGTATTTT
CDR3 protein: CASSVSGVTDTQYF

clone size: NA
J gene: TRBJ1-3
V gene: TRBV18
D gene: NA
CDR3 DNA: TGTGCCAGCTCACTTACGGGACTCAACTCTGGAAACACCATATATTTT
CDR3 protein: CASSLTGLNSGNTIYF

clone size: NA
J gene: TRBJ1-5
V gene: TRBV28
D gene: NA
CDR3 DNA: TGTGCCAGCAGTGCTCAGGGGCGCTTTCTTAGGGAGCCCCAGCATTTT
CDR3 protein: CASSAQGRFLREPQHF

clone size: NA
J gene: TRBJ2-1
V gene: TRBV25-1
D gene: NA
CDR3 DNA: TGTGCCAGCAGTGAATGGGCGGGCGGCCGCTACAATGAGCAGTTCTTC
CDR3 protein: CASSEWAGGRYNEQFF

clone size: NA
J gene: TRBJ2-2
V gene: TRBV28
D gene: TRBD2
CDR3 DNA: TGTGCCAGCAGTTTATCACTAGCGGGAGACACCGGGGAGCTGTTTTTT
CDR3 protein: CASSLSLAGDTGELFF

clone size: NA
J gene: TRBJ1-3
V gene: TRBV5-4
D gene: NA
CDR3 DNA: TGTGCCAGCAGCTTGGACAGGGAGACTGGAAACACCATATATTTT
CDR3 protein: CASSLDRETGNTIYF

clone size: once
J gene: TRBJ2-2
V gene: TRBV28
D gene: TRBD2
CDR3 DNA: TGTGCCAGCAAGGAAAGCGGGAGGCCCACCGGGGAGCTGTTTTTT
CDR3 protein: CASKESGRPTGELFF

clone size: once
J gene: TRBJ2-7
V gene: TRBV20-1
D gene: NA
CDR3 DNA: TGCAGTGCTAGTTTGAGCTCCTACGAGCAGTACTTC
CDR3 protein: CSASLSSYEQYF

clone size: NA
J gene: TRBJ2-1
V gene: TRBV7-9
D gene: NA
CDR3 DNA: TGTGCCAGCAGCTTAGGCGGGGCTTCCTCCATAGAGCAGTTCTTC
CDR3 protein: CASSLGGASSIEQFF

clone size: NA
J gene: TRBJ2-1
V gene: TRBV2
D gene: TRBD1
CDR3 DNA: TGTGCCAGCAATGGACAGGGGTTAAATGAGCAGTTCTTC
CDR3 protein: CASNGQGLNEQFF

clone size: NA
J gene: TRBJ1-3
V gene: TRBV27
D gene: NA
CDR3 DNA: TGTGCCAGCAGTTTATCGCAGGGGAACACCATATATTTT
CDR3 protein: CASSLSQGNTIYF

clone size: NA
J gene: TRBJ1-1
V gene: TRBV18
D gene: TRBD1
CDR3 DNA: TGTGCCAGCTCACCATCGTCGGGACAGGGATGGACTGAAGCTTTCTTT
CDR3 protein: CASSPSSGQGWTEAFF

clone size: once
J gene: TRBJ2-1
V gene: TRBV15
D gene: TRBD2
CDR3 DNA: TGTGCCACCAGCAGAGAGGCTAGCGGCAATGAGCAGTTCTTC
CDR3 protein: CATSREASGNEQFF

clone size: NA
J gene: TRBJ2-1
V gene: TRBV7-2
D gene: NA
CDR3 DNA: TGTGCCAGCAGCTTAGTCGGAGGGTTGGGCAATGAGCAGTTCTTC
CDR3 protein: CASSLVGGLGNEQFF

clone size: few
J gene: TRBJ2-7
V gene: TRBV29-1
D gene: NA
CDR3 DNA: TGCAGCGTTATCACAGTTTCCTACGAGCAGTACTTC
CDR3 protein: CSVITVSYEQYF

clone size: NA
J gene: TRBJ1-5
V gene: TRBV6-2/TRBV6-3
D gene: TRBD1
CDR3 DNA: TGTGCCAGCAGTTTCTTACAGGGGGCAGGTCAGCCCCAGCATTTT
CDR3 protein: CASSFLQGAGQPQHF

clone size: NA
J gene: TRBJ1-1
V gene: TRBV27
D gene: TRBD1
CDR3 DNA: TGTGCCAGCCGACCTACAGGGGGCACTGAAGCTTTCTTT
CDR3 protein: CASRPTGGTEAFF

clone size: NA
J gene: TRBJ2-3
V gene: TRBV7-3
D gene: NA
CDR3 DNA: TGTGCCAGCAGCTTAATGGGCTTCCGTGCAGGGGAAGATACGCAGTATTTT
CDR3 protein: CASSLMGFRAGEDTQYF

clone size: once
J gene: TRBJ2-1
V gene: TRBV10-2
D gene: TRBD2
CDR3 DNA: TGCGCCAGCAGTGATAGCGGGAGAGGGAATGAGCAGTTCTTC
CDR3 protein: CASSDSGRGNEQFF

clone size: NA
J gene: TRBJ2-7
V gene: TRBV20-1
D gene: TRBD1
CDR3 DNA: TGCAGTGCTAGTTGGGGGACAGGGGAAAACGAGCAGTACTTC
CDR3 protein: CSASWGTGENEQYF

clone size: NA
J gene: TRBJ2-3
V gene: TRBV28
D gene: NA
CDR3 DNA: TGTGCCAGCAGTCGCTATCCGGAGCTTCGCACAGATACGCAGTATTTT
CDR3 protein: CASSRYPELRTDTQYF

clone size: NA
J gene: TRBJ1-5
V gene: TRBV5-5
D gene: NA
CDR3 DNA: TGTGCCAGCAGCTTAACAGATTATAGCAATCAGCCCCAGCATTTT
CDR3 protein: CASSLTDYSNQPQHF

clone size: NA
J gene: TRBJ1-1
V gene: TRBV7-2
D gene: TRBD1
CDR3 DNA: TGTGCCAGCAGTCAGGGGGCGAACACTGAAGCTTTCTTT
CDR3 protein: CASSQGANTEAFF

clone size: NA
J gene: TRBJ2-1
V gene: TRBV7-9
D gene: NA
CDR3 DNA: TGTGCCCTTAGCGCGCCGGGCAATGAGCAGTTCTTC
CDR3 protein: CALSAPGNEQFF

clone size: NA
J gene: TRBJ2-2
V gene: TRBV25-1
D gene: TRBD2
CDR3 DNA: TGTGCCAGCAGAATAGCGGGAGGGGGGACCGGGGAGCTGTTTTTT
CDR3 protein: CASRIAGGGTGELFF

clone size: NA
J gene: TRBJ1-4
V gene: TRBV19
D gene: NA
CDR3 DNA: TGTGCCAGTAGACCCAGGGGAAACGGTGAAAAACTGTTTTTT
CDR3 protein: CASRPRGNGEKLFF

clone size: NA
J gene: TRBJ2-1
V gene: TRBV3-1/TRBV3-2
D gene: TRBD1
CDR3 DNA: TGTGCCAGCAGCCACGGGACAGGGGGCTCGGGTGAGCAGTTCTTC
CDR3 protein: CASSHGTGGSGEQFF

clone size: NA
J gene: TRBJ2-7
V gene: TRBV27
D gene: TRBD1
CDR3 DNA: TGTGCCAGCAGTTTATCAGGGACAGGGGTTAACGAGCAGTACTTC
CDR3 protein: CASSLSGTGVNEQYF

clone size: NA
J gene: TRBJ1-5
V gene: TRBV19
D gene: NA
CDR3 DNA: TGTGCCAGTAGGACAGGAGATGTGCAGCCCCAGCATTTT
CDR3 protein: CASRTGDVQPQHF

clone size: few
J gene: TRBJ2-3
V gene: TRBV6-1
D gene: NA
CDR3 DNA: TGTGCCAGCAGTGAAGACGTTGGGGGGAGGGGGTTGGATACGCAGTATTTT
CDR3 protein: CASSEDVGGRGLDTQYF

clone size: few
J gene: TRBJ2-1
V gene: TRBV2
D gene: TRBD2
CDR3 DNA: TGTGCCAGCAAAACAGGACTAGCGGGAGGGACTGAGCAGTTCTTC
CDR3 protein: CASKTGLAGGTEQFF

clone size: NA
J gene: TRBJ1-1
V gene: TRBV7-2
D gene: NA
CDR3 DNA: TGTGCCAGCAGCTTAGGCCGGACACCCCTAGAAGCTTTCTTT
CDR3 protein: CASSLGRTPLEAFF

clone size: NA
J gene: TRBJ2-7
V gene: TRBV5-4
D gene: NA
CDR3 DNA: TGTGCCAGCAGCTCAAGGGACCGGGACTTCGGCGAGCAGTACTTC
CDR3 protein: CASSSRDRDFGEQYF

clone size: NA
J gene: TRBJ2-7
V gene: TRBV6-2/TRBV6-3
D gene: NA
CDR3 DNA: TGTGCCAGCAGTCCCAACTACGAGCAGTACTTC
CDR3 protein: CASSPNYEQYF

clone size: NA
J gene: TRBJ1-5
V gene: TRBV7-9
D gene: NA
CDR3 DNA: TGTGCCACCTCACGGTTTAGAAATCAGCCCCAGCATTTT
CDR3 protein: CATSRFRNQPQHF

clone size: NA
J gene: TRBJ2-7
V gene: TRBV2
D gene: TRBD2
CDR3 DNA: TGTGCCAGCAGACGGACTAGCCTCTCCTACGAGCAGTACTTC
CDR3 protein: CASRRTSLSYEQYF

clone size: NA
J gene: TRBJ2-7
V gene: TRBV2
D gene: TRBD2
CDR3 DNA: TGTGCCAGCAGCAAAACGGGACTAGCGGGAGGATACGAGCAGTACTTC
CDR3 protein: CASSKTGLAGGYEQYF

clone size: NA
J gene: TRBJ1-5
V gene: TRBV19
D gene: NA
CDR3 DNA: TGTGCCAGTAGTTACCAGAGCAATCAGCCCCAGCATTTT
CDR3 protein: CASSYQSNQPQHF

clone size: NA
J gene: TRBJ1-4
V gene: TRBV28
D gene: TRBD1
CDR3 DNA: TGTGCCAGCAAGACACAGGGGACCCTTAATGAAAAACTGTTTTTT
CDR3 protein: CASKTQGTLNEKLFF